Listed here are 29 T cell receptor beta chains from one sample, sequenced in a study of shared clonotypes between healthy human individuals. The protocol was immunoSEQ multiplex PCR, while the TCRdb copy is restricted to in-frame clones and leaves out a portion. Of over a million clones in the sample, around 97% were seen once. Sequenced input: naive CD4+ T cells sorted from blood. Subset specified: CD45RA+ positively selected. The receptors were sampled from a man aged 30 to 39 in good health.

This sequence joins TRBV11-3 and TRBJ2-2, with a tentative D call TRBD2 (6 bases). The CDR3 length is 14 residues. Trimming removed 7 bases from V and 4 bases from J, with 13 bases in between. Germline V lookup: CDR1 SGHNT, CDR2 YENEEA. The CDR3 here is CASTPGLFTGELFF. The CDR3 coding sequence is TGTGCCAGCACCCCGGGACTCTTCACCGGGGAGCTGTTTTTT. The variable domain in full, with the rest retrieved from reference TRBV11-3 and TRBJ2-2, is EAGVVQSPRYKIIEKKQPVAFWCNPISGHNTLYWYLQNLGQGPELLIRYENEEAVDDSQLPKDRFSAERLKGVDSTLKIQPAELGDSAVYLCASTPGLFTGELFFGEGSRLTVL.

J is TRBJ2-3 and V is TRBV9; D is undetermined. Per germline, CDR1 SGDLS and CDR2 YYNGEE. The V end lost 2 bases, the J end lost 5 bases, and 12 bases lay between the germline ends. The CDR3 is 14 amino acids. The CDR3 spells CASSVLSRGDTQYF. The CDR3 DNA sequence: TGTGCCAGCAGCGTTCTCAGTAGAGGAGATACGCAGTATTTT. Looking up the rest from reference TRBV9 and TRBJ2-3 gives the full variable domain: DSGVTQTPKHLITATGQRVTLRCSPRSGDLSVYWYQQSLDQGLQFLIQYYNGEERAKGNILERFSAQQFPDLHSELNLSSLELGDSALYFCASSVLSRGDTQYFGPGTRLTVL.

V and J are TRBV7-8 and TRBJ2-7, with 7 bases aligning to TRBD1. Germline V lookup: CDR1 SGHVS, CDR2 FQNEAQ. J lost 7 bases, V lost 4 bases, and 10 bases had no gene match. CDR3 size: 14 residues. The chain's CDR3 is CASSSKMRGREQYF. CDR3 DNA: TGTGCCAGCAGCTCTAAAATGAGGGGGCGTGAGCAGTACTTC.

The V and J genes are TRBV7-2 and TRBJ1-4, with 7 bases matching TRBD1. Per the germline V gene, CDR1 is SGHTA and CDR2 is FQGNSA. The V gene end was trimmed by 5 bases and the J gene end by 5 bases; junction bases not matched to a gene: 5. CDR3 length: 14 residues. For the CDR3, the DNA is TGTGCCAGCAGCCCGACAGGGCCCAATGAAAAACTGTTTTTT. The encoded protein is CASSPTGPNEKLFF.

V and J are TRBV6-1 and TRBJ2-7; 10 positions agree with TRBD2. Germline values: CDR1 MNHNS, CDR2 SASEGT. This CDR3 has 18 residues. Trimming at V came to 0 bases and at J to 3 bases, leaving 11 bases not matched to a gene. Here the CDR3 reads CASSEAPRASGSFYEQYF. CDR3 DNA sequence: TGTGCCAGCAGTGAAGCGCCGAGGGCTAGCGGGAGTTTCTACGAGCAGTACTTC.

The chain has TRBV6-1 and TRBJ2-7; 7 bases align to TRBD1. In germline, CDR1 is MNHNS, CDR2 SASEGT. This CDR3 comprises 15 residues. The V segment lost 4 bases and the J segment 6 bases; nucleotides outside the gene matches: 12. The CDR3 reads CASSGIQGIIGEQYF. The CDR3 DNA follows: TGTGCCAGCAGTGGCATACAGGGGATCATTGGCGAGCAGTACTTC.

The V and J genes are TRBV27 and TRBJ1-2, with D possibly TRBD1 on 5 matching bases. CDR1 and CDR2 (germline): MNHEY, SMNVEV (reference sequence). The CDR3 consists of 15 residues. V was trimmed by 5 bases and J by 2 bases, leaving 15 bases between them. For the CDR3, the DNA is TGTGCCAGCAGTGGCGCCGGGACGGCAAACTATGGCTACACCTTC. Translation: CASSGAGTANYGYTF.

This clone was seen once. This chain links TRBV10-3 with TRBJ2-1; 11 bases are shared with TRBD2. This CDR3 is built from 18 residues. Trimming cost V 2 bases and J 7 bases; bases outside gene matches: 13. The germline CDR1 and CDR2 sequences are ENHRY and SYGVKD. The CDR3 region is CAISEPQDTSGRKNEQFF. CDR3 nucleotides: TGTGCCATCAGTGAGCCCCAAGACACTAGCGGGAGAAAGAATGAGCAGTTCTTC.

The chain recombines TRBV27 with TRBJ2-3, with 10 bases that match TRBD2. The V segment lost 4 bases and the J segment 5 bases; nucleotides outside the gene matches: 9. Germline V gives CDR1 MNHEY, CDR2 SMNVEV (reference sequence). The CDR3 loop spans 16 amino acids. The CDR3 DNA sequence: TGTGCCAGCAGTTCCACTAGCGGGGTTTTCATAGATACGCAGTATTTT. This translates into CASSSTSGVFIDTQYF.

The rearrangement links TRBV5-1 to TRBJ2-2, with D possibly matching TRBD1 (5 bases). V lost 4 bases to trimming and J lost 4 bases, with 14 bases between them. The CDR3 covers 15 residues. Germline CDR1 SGHRS, CDR2 YFSETQ. The CDR3 sequence is CASSPITGPTGELFF. DNA for the CDR3: TGCGCCAGCAGCCCTATTACAGGACCCACCGGGGAGCTGTTTTTT.

This clone was observed once. The J gene is TRBJ2-1, the V gene TRBV5-1, with D possibly TRBD2 on 5 matching bases. This CDR3 is built from 16 residues. The germline V and J ends were trimmed by 3 bases and 0 bases, with 13 bases remaining between them. In germline, CDR1 is SGHRS, CDR2 YFSETQ. CDR3 bases: TGCGCCAGCAGCTCAGCAGCGGCCGCCTCCTACAATGAGCAGTTCTTC. Translation gives CASSSAAAASYNEQFF.

The chain carries TRBV7-6 and TRBJ1-4; D is perhaps TRBD1 (5 bases). Germline V gives CDR1 SGHVS, CDR2 FNYEAQ. V lost 6 bases to trimming and J lost 8 bases, with 22 bases between them. The CDR3 is 16 amino acids. This CDR3 reads CASSLGGRGVQEKLFF. As DNA, the CDR3 is TGTGCCAGCAGTCTAGGAGGTAGAGGGGTCCAGGAAAAACTGTTTTTT.

CDR3 bases: TGTGCCAGCGGATGGACAGGGAAAGTCTACGAGCAGTACTTC. Residues: CASGWTGKVYEQYF. The chain combines TRBV28 with TRBJ2-7; TRBD1 agrees at 8 bases. Looked up from germline, CDR1 is MDHEN and CDR2 is SYDVKM. This CDR3 region has 14 residues. Trimming cost V 8 bases and J 3 bases; bases outside gene matches: 9.

This rearrangement joins TRBV5-1 to TRBJ1-1; D uncertain. CDR1 and CDR2 from the germline V gene are SGHRS and YFSETQ. V was shortened by 4 bases and J by 2 bases, with 15 bases between the two germline ends. The CDR3 loop spans 15 amino acids. The CDR3 DNA reads as TGCGCCAGCAGCCAGGCCTTTCGGGGAAACACTGAAGCTTTCTTT. This gives the protein CASSQAFRGNTEAFF.

This chain uses TRBV7-9 with TRBJ1-3; D is uncertain. This CDR3 comprises 15 residues. The germline gives CDR1 SEHNR, CDR2 FQNEAQ (reference sequence). The V and J ends lost 8 bases and 1 base respectively, with 15 bases between them. The CDR3: CASQQSAASGNTIYF. For the CDR3, the DNA is TGTGCCAGCCAACAGAGCGCAGCTTCTGGAAACACCATATATTTT.

In nucleotides, the CDR3 is TGTGCCAGCAGCGTAGGGTGGGAATTCTACGAGCAGTACTTC. This sequence encodes CASSVGWEFYEQYF. V gene TRBV9 combines with J gene TRBJ2-7; D gene unclear. Trimming stripped 0 bases from V and 3 bases from J, with 10 bases between. CDR1 SGDLS and CDR2 YYNGEE come from the germline V gene. The CDR3 runs to 14 residues.

This chain links TRBV6-5 with TRBJ2-1, with TRBD2 identical over 9 bases. Trimming at V came to 6 bases and at J to 4 bases, leaving 7 bases not matched to a gene. Germline V gene data show CDR1 as MNHEY and CDR2 as SVGAGI. This CDR3 has 15 residues. The CDR3 loop is CASSHPSGTYNEQFF. The CDR3 nucleotides read TGTGCCAGCAGCCACCCTAGCGGGACGTACAATGAGCAGTTCTTC.

V and J are TRBV7-2 and TRBJ2-1; D call uncertain. CDR3 length equals 15 residues. In germline, CDR1 is SGHTA, CDR2 FQGNSA. Trimming pared 1 base from V and 6 bases from J, leaving 13 bases between. In DNA, the CDR3 is TGTGCCAGCAGCTTAGACCCACAACCCTTCAATGAGCAGTTCTTC. Amino acid sequence: CASSLDPQPFNEQFF.

The chain uses TRBV5-1 and TRBJ2-1; 7 bases are shared with TRBD2. Losses at the gene ends were 3 bases for V and 5 bases for J; bases not matched to a gene: 11. Germline V lookup: CDR1 SGHRS, CDR2 YFSETQ. The CDR3 runs 16 residues. The CDR3 loop is CASSSGLSGRDNEQFF. In DNA, the CDR3 is TGCGCCAGCAGCTCCGGGCTGTCGGGGAGGGACAATGAGCAGTTCTTC.

This chain joins TRBV2 and TRBJ2-1, with 8 bases identical to TRBD2. This CDR3 region has 14 residues. Germline lookup yields CDR1 SNHLY and CDR2 FYNNEI. V shed 7 bases and J 4 bases; nucleotides not matched to a gene: 6. Here the CDR3 DNA reads TGTGCCAGCATCGAGCGGGAGACATACAATGAGCAGTTCTTC. Its protein product is CASIERETYNEQFF.

The rearrangement uses TRBV5-8 and TRBJ1-5; possible D gene TRBD1, 5 bases. The CDR3 has 14 residues. Per germline, CDR1 SGHTS and CDR2 YDEGEE. Trimming left V 1 base short and J 3 bases short, with 8 bases between. The CDR3 DNA is TGTGCCAGCAGCTTGAAGGGGATCAATCAGCCCCAGCATTTT. Encoded protein: CASSLKGINQPQHF.

This chain joins TRBV7-6 and TRBJ2-1; D is ambiguous. Germline V gene lookup returns CDR1 SGHVS and CDR2 FNYEAQ. Trimming left V 5 bases short and J 9 bases short, with 14 bases between. The CDR3 has 13 residues. CDR3 nucleotides: TGTGCCAGCAGCCAGCGAATTCGCGGTGAGCAGTTCTTC. It specifies CASSQRIRGEQFF.

The V gene is TRBV28, the J gene TRBJ2-3; 13 nucleotides match TRBD2. The CDR3 has 14 amino acids. Germline CDR1 reads MDHEN; CDR2 reads SYDVKM. J lost 9 bases, V lost 7 bases, and 7 bases had no gene match. CDR3 coding DNA: TGTGCCAGCACTAGAGGGACTAGCGGGACCACGCAGTATTTT. Translated, it gives CASTRGTSGTTQYF.

The V and J genes are TRBV11-2 and TRBJ2-7, with 7 bases that match TRBD1. This CDR3 contains 14 residues. V lost 6 bases to trimming and J lost 5 bases; unmatched junction nucleotides: 10. Germline lookup yields CDR1 SGHAT and CDR2 FQNNGV. The CDR3 protein is CASRWTGVRNEQYF. DNA for the CDR3: TGTGCCAGCAGGTGGACAGGCGTTCGGAACGAGCAGTACTTC.

The chain combines TRBV6-1 with TRBJ2-3, with 7 nucleotides matching TRBD2. In germline, CDR1 is MNHNS, CDR2 SASEGT. This CDR3 is built from 12 residues. After removal of 8 bases from V and 8 bases from J, the junction contained 7 bases not matched to a gene. The CDR3 region is CASGTMGGTQYF. The DNA of the CDR3 is TGTGCCAGCGGGACTATGGGGGGTACGCAGTATTTT.

This clone was seen once. The chain has TRBV30 and TRBJ2-3; D remains ambiguous. V lost 1 base to trimming and J lost 2 bases, with 10 bases between them. Germline loops: CDR1 GTSNPN, CDR2 SVGIG (reference sequence). The CDR3 runs 14 residues. The CDR3 DNA reads as TGTGCCTGGAGTGGACCCACCCACACAGATACGCAGTATTTT. Its protein product is CAWSGPTHTDTQYF.

V is TRBV18 and J is TRBJ2-1; D not certain. Germline loops: CDR1 KGHSH, CDR2 LQKENI. The CDR3 runs 15 residues. The ends were cut back, 0 bases at V and 1 base at J, with 7 bases in the middle. CDR3 coding DNA: TGTGCCAGCTCACCACCGGACGGATCCTACAATGAGCAGTTCTTC. Translating gives CASSPPDGSYNEQFF.

The chain joins TRBV28 to TRBJ1-2, with D perhaps TRBD1 (5 bases). The CDR3 consists of 14 residues. The germline V and J ends were trimmed by 5 bases and 1 base, with 11 bases remaining between them. The V gene's germline CDR1 is MDHEN and CDR2 SYDVKM. CDR3 in DNA: TGTGCCAGCAGTAAAAGACAGAATAACTATGGCTACACCTTC. Translation: CASSKRQNNYGYTF.

The chain is built from TRBV28 and TRBJ2-5; D unresolved. Germline CDR1 is MDHEN and CDR2 is SYDVKM. CDR3 length: 13 amino acids. Trimming cost V 7 bases and J 1 base, with 10 bases left between them. The CDR3 protein is CASIGQSQETQYF. The CDR3 coding sequence is TGTGCCAGCATTGGGCAGTCCCAAGAGACCCAGTACTTC.